The source of this TCR beta chain is a study of regulatory T cells in long-lasting Graves disease. Study information: New Graves' disease cases had less than 3 months of antithyroid drugs.

This clonotype was observed at least ten times. iRepertoire HTBI primers and Arm-PCR of CDR3 regions built TCR beta libraries. TCRdb re-analysed the multiplex PCR reads in MiXCR, keeping a single row per CDR3 protein. Among more than 300,000 distinct CDR3 sequences, around 16% were seen once, and the ten largest hold 20% to 25%. Time point here: newly diagnosed GD, antithyroid drugs for less than 3 months. PBMC RNA was the source of the TCR library. The V gene's germline CDR1 is LGHDT and CDR2 YNNKEL (reference sequence). The length of the CDR3 is 13 residues. Trimming stripped 3 bases from V and 3 bases from J, with 8 bases between. The data also belong to a second study, concerning T cells in Graves' hyperthyroidism and ophthalmopathy. According to that study: Most clonotypes that expanded in the thyroid above 0.001 also showed up in blood.

The J gene is TRBJ1-2, the V gene TRBV3-1, with D unresolved. The receptor's source is a woman aged 18-29 years with Graves disease. Source: peripheral blood mononuclear cells (PBMCs), taken at new diagnosis, from a patient treated with antithyroid drugs. Here the CDR3 reads CASSQSSDYGYTF. CDR3 in DNA: TGTGCCAGCAGCCAGTCTTCTGACTATGGCTACACCTTC.